This is a list of T cell receptor beta chains from one sample in a study of cytomegalovirus exposure and HLA in healthy donors. Generated by immunoSEQ multiplex PCR, the TCRdb table keeps only in-frame clones and is missing some. The sample records roughly 160,000 clones, roughly 80% being singletons. The source material was PBMCs. The source of these receptors is a man aged 30-40 years in good health and CMV-seronegative. The conserved cysteine and the conserved F or W are not part of the CDR3 here. D genes are given only for firm matches. A clone size is listed for some rows: how often the clone was seen (once, few, many), or a class if it is expanded.

abundance | v_gene | d_gene | CDR3aa
few | TRBV9 | - | ASSVARADTQY
- | TRBV28 | TRBD1 | ASWDRVIYEQY
- | TRBV27 | TRBD1 | TSRPTGAGGYT
- | TRBV7-2 | - | ASSPRRNAKNIQY
few | TRBV4-3 | - | ASSHAQGNSPLH
once | TRBV7-7 | - | ASSSSSGFGELF
- | TRBV27 | - | ASSPYSRGAHGNTIY
- | TRBV6-1 | - | ASSPYRFITGELF
- | TRBV28 | - | ASSPTESYEQY
- | TRBV30 | - | AWSPTSYEQY
- | TRBV7-2 | TRBD2 | ASSPGLAHRWTQY
once | TRBV29-1 | - | SVEETGRPYEQY
- | TRBV29-1 | TRBD2 | SVEGTSGDTDTQY
- | TRBV5-1 | - | ASSATGENNQPQH
few | TRBV19 | - | ASSPGTPFIYEQY
- | TRBV7-8 | TRBD1 | ASSSQGQGGATYEQY
- | TRBV9 | - | ASSVDGSAYEQY
- | TRBV30 | - | AWSSGIGEAF
- | TRBV28 | - | ASSGGRVGEKLF
few | TRBV2 | - | ASSETVYGYT
- | TRBV9 | TRBD2 | ASSVDPLAGGPGETQY
- | TRBV5-1 | - | ASRTSSGNTIY
- | TRBV5-6 | - | ASRPPGGNTEAF
- | TRBV7-9 | - | ASSYGALGNRAKNIQY
- | TRBV5-4 | - | ASSLAGDLIYGYT
- | TRBV13 | TRBD2 | ASSSTGTSGSNEQF
few | TRBV30 | TRBD2 | AWSGTSGFYEQY
- | TRBV5-6 | TRBD1 | ASSPRGYNQPQH
- | TRBV9 | TRBD1 | ASSVRTGNGETQY
- | TRBV5-4 | - | ASSQASQAYEQY
- | TRBV29-1 | - | SVFINEQF
- | TRBV28 | - | ASSLRDGIYGYT
- | TRBV19 | - | ASSVSGTPVYEQY
- | TRBV28 | TRBD1 | AAGDRDKVYEQY
- | TRBV28 | - | ASSFGQQETQY
few | TRBV7-9 | - | SSRQGGETDTQY
- | TRBV5-6 | TRBD1 | ASSSPGQMVEDTIY
- | TRBV2 | TRBD1 | ASSGQGANTEAF
- | TRBV7-2 | TRBD2 | ASSPTGLEADTQY